The source of this T cell receptor (beta chain) is a study of blood T cells in healthy people across ages. General study points: The fall in TCR beta diversity per million T cells was roughly linear with age.

Sample donors were healthy Caucasian individuals that came from Russia, aged 6 to 90. PBMCs numbering at least 7 million were isolated per sample. Total RNA, at least 5.5 micrograms per sample, came from PBMCs. For this clonotype: Its antigen is as yet unknown.

The CDR3 covers 15 residues. Between the trimmed V and J ends, which lost 1 base and 7 bases, there was a span of 15 bases. Germline CDR1 reads SGHRS; CDR2 reads YFSETQ. A sample-barcoded 5' primer and a J-beta primer mix were used in a second PCR of about 7 to 12 cycles. TCRdb called the 5' RACE reads again in MiXCR, with one record for every CDR3 protein. The table records 1.8 million or so distinct CDR3 sequences, more than 35% of them present only once. The sequence came from a human donor in good health. The V call is TRBV5-1, the J call TRBJ1-5; D may be TRBD1 (6 bases). Sequencing used blood. The CDR3 region is CASSLRPGVQQPQHF. CDR3 DNA sequence: TGCGCCAGCAGCTTGCGTCCAGGGGTACAACAGCCCCAGCATTTT.